These 5 T cell receptor beta chains were sequenced from one sample in a study of T cell changes during pregnancy in multiple sclerosis. Some clones are missing from TCRdb's copy, which holds only in-frame ones; the method was immunoSEQ multiplex PCR. The sample comprises about 93,000 clones, roughly 92% of which are singletons, and more than 2% rests with the top ten. The starting material was peripheral blood, obtained after pregnancy. The receptors derive from a female donor with multiple sclerosis, enrolled in a pregnancy study.

The chain uses TRBV6-5 and TRBJ2-2; D is unclear. Trimming removed 0 bases at V and 3 bases at J, with 8 bases between. The CDR3 spans 15 residues. Germline V lookup: CDR1 MNHEY, CDR2 SVGAGI. The CDR3 is CASSYSNQYTGELFF. The DNA for the CDR3 is TGTGCCAGCAGTTACTCGAACCAGTACACCGGGGAGCTGTTTTTT.

V usage is TRBV11-2 and J usage is TRBJ1-2; D gene uncertain. Trimming pared 4 bases from V and 1 base from J, leaving 19 bases between. The germline gives CDR1 SGHAT, CDR2 FQNNGV. The CDR3 is 17 residues long. CDR3: CASSSTRGPSFNYGYTF. DNA for the CDR3: TGTGCCAGCAGCTCCACTCGTGGGCCTTCTTTTAACTATGGCTACACCTTC.

The genes are TRBV4-3 and TRBJ2-3; maybe TRBD1 (5 bases). CDR3 length: 17 residues. Trimming took off 2 bases at V and 1 base at J, with 16 bases between the two ends. Germline-derived CDR1 and CDR2 are LGHNA and YSLEER. The CDR3 region is CASSQSQGTWGTDTQYF. The CDR3, as DNA: TGCGCCAGCAGCCAATCCCAGGGAACTTGGGGCACAGATACGCAGTATTTT.

V and J are TRBV29-1 and TRBJ2-1; D not resolved. V was trimmed by 3 bases and J by 0 bases, leaving 12 bases between them. The CDR3 consists of 15 residues. Germline CDR1 reads SQVTM; CDR2 reads ANQGSEA. The CDR3 here is CSVELRDSSYNEQFF. The CDR3 nucleotides read TGCAGCGTTGAGTTGCGAGACTCCTCCTACAATGAGCAGTTCTTC.

The rearrangement uses TRBV12-5 and TRBJ2-1; possibly TRBD1 for D (5 bases). Germline CDR1 reads LGHNT; CDR2 reads FRNRAP. Trimming removed 1 base at V and 1 base at J, with 17 bases between. The CDR3 runs 18 residues. CDR3: CASGLALTRVPSYNEQFF. The CDR3 DNA reads TGTGCTAGTGGTTTGGCCCTGACCAGGGTCCCGTCCTACAATGAGCAGTTCTTC.